Listed here are 25 T cell receptor beta chains from one sample, sequenced in a study of glioma-infiltrating T cells after dendritic cell vaccination. The method was immunoSEQ multiplex PCR; TCRdb's version includes in-frame clones alone and lacks a portion of them. This sample has 50,000 to 65,000 clones; approximately 87% occur once, and the top ten carry roughly 10%. Time point noted: after dendritic cell vaccination, including at tumor progression/relapse. Sequencing used blood, obtained after dendritic cell vaccination. The receptors come from a human donor with glioblastoma.

The gene calls are TRBV7-2 and TRBJ2-2; D is undetermined. Germline assignment: CDR1 SGHTA and CDR2 FQGNSA. This CDR3 comprises 13 residues. V was pared by 4 bases and J by 4 bases, with 7 bases between. The CDR3 sequence is CASSSGVTGELFF. CDR3 nucleotide sequence: TGTGCCAGCAGCTCCGGAGTCACCGGGGAGCTGTTTTTT.

This rearrangement joins TRBV30 to TRBJ2-2, with TRBD2 matching 8 bases. After removal of 0 bases from V and 1 base from J, the junction contained 7 bases not matched to a gene. The CDR3 sequence is 17 residues long. Germline CDR1 is GTSNPN and CDR2 is SVGIG (reference sequence). The CDR3 is CAWSVGSGARNTGELFF. DNA for the CDR3: TGTGCCTGGAGTGTAGGTAGCGGGGCGCGGAACACCGGGGAGCTGTTTTTT.

The rearrangement joins TRBV9 to TRBJ1-1, with D uncertain. The CDR3 runs to 14 residues. Trimming removed 4 bases at V and 1 base at J, with 11 bases between. CDR1 is SGDLS and CDR2 is YYNGEE in the germline V gene. CDR3 region: CASSPKGGNTEAFF. The CDR3 nucleotides read TGTGCCAGCAGCCCTAAGGGAGGGAACACTGAAGCTTTCTTT. The full variable domain, its missing parts supplied by reference TRBV9 and TRBJ1-1, is DSGVTQTPKHLITATGQRVTLRCSPRSGDLSVYWYQQSLDQGLQFLIQYYNGEERAKGNILERFSAQQFPDLHSELNLSSLELGDSALYFCASSPKGGNTEAFFGQGTRLTVV.

V is TRBV7-9 and J is TRBJ1-3; unclear D gene. V was cut by 4 bases and J by 2 bases, with 15 bases left in between. The CDR3 totals 16 residues. CDR1 is SEHNR and CDR2 is FQNEAQ in the germline V gene (reference sequence). The DNA for the CDR3 is TGTGCCAGCAGCTCTGCGTTCGAGGCAGCTGGAAACACCATATATTTT. The encoded protein is CASSSAFEAAGNTIYF. Full variable domain (rest looked up from reference TRBV7-9 and TRBJ1-3): DTGVSQNPRHKITKRGQNVTFRCDPISEHNRLYWYRQTLGQGPEFLTYFQNEAQLEKSRLLSDRFSAERPKGSFSTLEIQRTEQGDSAMYLCASSSAFEAAGNTIYFGEGSWLTVV.

This clone showed up just once. This chain uses TRBV27 with TRBJ1-5; 8 bases fit TRBD1. V gave up 6 bases and J gave up 7 bases; unmatched junction bases: 11. CDR1 is MNHEY and CDR2 is SMNVEV in the germline V gene (reference sequence). The CDR3 spans 15 residues. The CDR3 sequence: CASSVRGLGGQPQHF. CDR3 bases: TGTGCCAGCAGCGTCAGGGGGCTCGGTGGGCAGCCCCAGCATTTT.

The genes are TRBV11-2 and TRBJ2-3; the D gene is possibly TRBD2 (6 bases). Looked up from germline, CDR1 is SGHAT and CDR2 is FQNNGV. The CDR3 has 14 amino acids. Trimming cost V 3 bases and J 1 base, with 8 bases left between them. For the CDR3, the DNA is TGTGCCAGCAGCTTTGTAGCGGGCACAGATACGCAGTATTTT. Translation: CASSFVAGTDTQYF.

V is TRBV6-1 and J is TRBJ1-3; 7 bases map to TRBD1. The germline V gene has CDR1 MNHNS and CDR2 SASEGT. This CDR3 has 17 residues. The ends lost 2 bases at V and 2 bases at J; junction bases unmatched: 9. The CDR3 DNA reads TGTGCCAGCAGTGAACCGCGGGACAGAATGACTGGAAACACCATATATTTT. Protein sequence: CASSEPRDRMTGNTIYF.

The genes are TRBV27 and TRBJ1-5; D may be TRBD1 (6 bases). Germline V gene data show CDR1 as MNHEY and CDR2 as SMNVEV (reference sequence). V lost 5 bases and J 0 bases, leaving 14 bases between the germline ends. There are 16 residues in the CDR3. CDR3: CASSPYRDYSNQPQHF. The CDR3 coding sequence is TGTGCCAGCAGTCCCTACAGGGATTATAGCAATCAGCCCCAGCATTTT.

V usage is TRBV7-2 and J usage is TRBJ1-4; tentative D call: TRBD1 (6 bases). V was cut by 0 bases and J by 3 bases, with 14 bases left in between. Germline-derived CDR1 and CDR2 are SGHTA and FQGNSA. The CDR3 spans 17 residues. Here the CDR3 DNA reads TGTGCCAGCAGCTTAGCGCCTCGACAGGAACCTAATGAAAAACTGTTTTTT. It codes for CASSLAPRQEPNEKLFF.

This clone was seen a handful of times. The junction differs from germline at one of its ends, possibly a read error. This chain joins TRBV7-2 and TRBJ1-1; TRBD1 matches 7 bases. CDR3 length: 13 amino acids. Germline loops: CDR1 SGHTA, CDR2 FQGNSA. This CDR3 reads CASGLQGMTEAFF. The CDR3, as DNA: TGTGCCAGCGGCTTACAGGGGATGACTGAAGCTTTCTTT.

This sequence joins TRBV4-1 and TRBJ1-2; 9 bases line up with TRBD1. The CDR3 runs 18 residues. Per the germline V gene, CDR1 is MGHRA and CDR2 is YSYEKL. V shed 0 bases and J 0 bases; nucleotides not matched to a gene: 8. The CDR3 nucleotides read TGCGCCAGCAGCCAAGATGAGGTGTGGACAGGGGCTAACTATGGCTACACCTTC. Residues: CASSQDEVWTGANYGYTF.

In its sample, this clone was seen a few times. The V gene is TRBV7-2, the J gene TRBJ2-7; a possible D gene is TRBD2 (6 bases). V gave up 0 bases and J gave up 7 bases, with 7 bases separating them. The CDR3 has 12 amino acids. Germline V lookup: CDR1 SGHTA, CDR2 FQGNSA. CDR3 amino acids: CASSLARGEQYF. In DNA, the CDR3 is TGTGCCAGCAGCTTAGCGCGGGGTGAGCAGTACTTC.

CDR3 nucleotide sequence: TGTGCCAGCAGCCCTATGGCGGGGCAGGGTACGGGTGAAGCTTTCTTT. Encoded protein: CASSPMAGQGTGEAFF. The gene calls are TRBV7-9 and TRBJ1-1; TRBD1 might be the D (5 bases). The V gene lost 5 bases and the J gene lost 7 bases, with 23 bases spanning the gap. CDR1 is SEHNR and CDR2 is FQNEAQ in the germline V gene (reference sequence). CDR3 size: 16 residues.

The genes are TRBV11-3 and TRBJ2-7, with TRBD2 identical over 9 bases. The germline gives CDR1 SGHNT, CDR2 YENEEA. The CDR3 covers 16 residues. V shed 0 bases, J shed 3 bases, and the junction held 6 bases outside the gene matches. CDR3: CASSLEGTSFGYEQYF. CDR3 nucleotides: TGTGCCAGCAGCTTAGAGGGGACTAGCTTCGGCTACGAGCAGTACTTC.

This clone was detected only a few times. The chain links TRBV14 to TRBJ1-2; a possible D gene is TRBD1 (6 bases). V lost 2 bases and J lost 3, with 13 bases in between. The CDR3 runs to 15 residues. Germline V gene data show CDR1 as SGHDN and CDR2 as FVKESK. The CDR3 region is CASSQFTGIDYGYTF. The DNA of the CDR3 is TGTGCCAGCAGCCAATTTACAGGGATCGACTATGGCTACACCTTC.

V is TRBV7-9 and J is TRBJ1-6; a weak D match, TRBD1 (6 bases). V lost 4 bases and J 6 bases, leaving 13 bases between the germline ends. The CDR3 length is 15 residues. Germline V CDR1 and CDR2: SEHNR, FQNEAQ (reference sequence). This CDR3 is CASSSDSAVNSPLHF. DNA of the CDR3: TGTGCCAGCAGCTCGGACAGCGCGGTTAATTCACCCCTCCACTTT.

The V gene is TRBV10-3, the J gene TRBJ2-5, with 7 bases aligning to TRBD2. The CDR3 is 13 residues long. Germline V lookup: CDR1 ENHRY, CDR2 SYGVKD. V shed 2 bases, J shed 7 bases, and the junction held 4 bases outside the gene matches. CDR3 amino acids: CAISEAGAGTQYF. The CDR3 DNA sequence: TGTGCCATCAGTGAGGCGGGAGCGGGGACCCAGTACTTC.

V gene TRBV5-4 combines with J gene TRBJ1-1; maybe TRBD1 (6 bases). CDR1 is SGHNT and CDR2 is YYREEE in the germline V gene (reference sequence). V was shortened by 4 bases and J by 4 bases, with 17 bases between the two germline ends. This CDR3 is 15 amino acids long. In DNA form, the CDR3 reads TGTGCCAGCAGCCCGGAGGGGGGGGGTTTCACTGAAGCTTTCTTT. Translation gives CASSPEGGGFTEAFF.

The chain has TRBV4-3 and TRBJ1-3; 9 bases fit TRBD1. Germline V gene data show CDR1 as LGHNA and CDR2 as YSLEER. The CDR3 contains 16 residues. V was clipped by 1 base and J by 8 bases; unmatched bases: 9. The CDR3 reads CASSQGLDRGLHTIYF. The CDR3 bases are TGCGCCAGCAGCCAAGGCCTGGACAGGGGACTACACACCATATATTTT.

This sequence joins TRBV7-6 and TRBJ2-1; the D gene is possibly TRBD2 (5 bases). The CDR3 extends over 14 amino acids. Per germline, CDR1 SGHVS and CDR2 FNYEAQ. The V end was cut by 3 bases, the J end by 6 bases, with 12 bases between. The CDR3 sequence: CASSLRTRGNEQFF. CDR3 coding DNA: TGTGCCAGCAGCTTGCGGACTCGCGGCAATGAGCAGTTCTTC. The whole variable domain, filled in from reference TRBV7-6 and TRBJ2-1, reads GAGVSQSPRYKVTKRGQDVALRCDPISGHVSLYWYRQALGQGPEFLTYFNYEAQQDKSGLPNDRFSAERPEGSISTLTIQRTEQRDSAMYRCASSLRTRGNEQFFGPGTRLTVL.

V and J are TRBV10-3 and TRBJ2-7; a weak D match, TRBD1 (6 bases). Trimming removed 6 bases from V and 2 bases from J, with 14 bases in between. The CDR3 is made up of 14 amino acids. Germline CDR1 is ENHRY and CDR2 is SYGVKD. CDR3 nucleotides: TGTGCCATCAGAGGGACAAGGCATCCCTACGAGCAGTACTTC. Translating gives CAIRGTRHPYEQYF.

The rearrangement joins TRBV15 to TRBJ2-3, with 7 bases aligning to TRBD2. Looked up from germline, CDR1 is LNHNV and CDR2 is YYDKDF (reference sequence). The CDR3 loop spans 15 amino acids. Trimming took 4 bases from V and 3 from J; bases not matched to a gene: 7. As DNA, the CDR3 is TGTGCCACCAGCATAGCCGGGACTAAGACAGATACGCAGTATTTT. Translating it yields CATSIAGTKTDTQYF.

The rearrangement uses TRBV27 and TRBJ2-7; 7 nucleotides line up with TRBD1. CDR1 MNHEY and CDR2 SMNVEV come from the germline V gene (reference sequence). Trimming at V came to 0 bases and at J to 5 bases, leaving 4 bases not matched to a gene. CDR3 length: 14 amino acids. Here the CDR3 reads CASSLSGGLNEQYF. CDR3 coding DNA: TGTGCCAGCAGTTTATCAGGGGGCCTGAACGAGCAGTACTTC.

The V call is TRBV6-6, the J call TRBJ1-1; the D gene is possibly TRBD1 (5 bases). Trimming pared 5 bases from V and 0 bases from J, leaving 13 bases between. Germline V lookup: CDR1 MNHNY, CDR2 SVGAGI (reference sequence). This CDR3 is built from 15 residues. CDR3 sequence reads: CASSPRQRLNTEAFF. The CDR3 region has the DNA TGTGCCAGCAGTCCTCGACAGCGATTGAACACTGAAGCTTTCTTT.

The rearrangement uses TRBV27 and TRBJ2-5; 8 bases map to TRBD1. The V and J ends lost 6 bases and 5 bases, in that order; junction bases with no gene match: 8. CDR3 length: 14 amino acids. Looked up from germline, CDR1 is MNHEY and CDR2 is SMNVEV (reference sequence). In nucleotides, the CDR3 is TGTGCCAGCAGCACTGCAGGGGGCCGGGAGACCCAGTACTTC. Translating gives CASSTAGGRETQYF.